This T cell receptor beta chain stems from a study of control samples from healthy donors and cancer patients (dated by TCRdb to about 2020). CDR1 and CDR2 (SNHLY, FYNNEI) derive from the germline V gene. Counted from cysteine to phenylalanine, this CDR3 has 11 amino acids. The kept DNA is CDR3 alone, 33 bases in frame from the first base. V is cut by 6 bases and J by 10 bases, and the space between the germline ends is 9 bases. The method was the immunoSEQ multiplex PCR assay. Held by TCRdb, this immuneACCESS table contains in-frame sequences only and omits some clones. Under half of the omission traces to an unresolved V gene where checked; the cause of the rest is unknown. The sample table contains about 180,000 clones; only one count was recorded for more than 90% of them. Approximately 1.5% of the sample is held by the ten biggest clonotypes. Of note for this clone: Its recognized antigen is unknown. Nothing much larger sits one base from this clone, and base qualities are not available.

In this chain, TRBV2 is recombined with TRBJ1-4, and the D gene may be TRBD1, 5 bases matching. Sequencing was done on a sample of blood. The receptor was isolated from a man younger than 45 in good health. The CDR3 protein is CASRGQVKLFF. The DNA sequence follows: TGTGCCAGCAGGGGGCAGGTAAAACTGTTTTTT.